Below, 30 T cell receptor beta chains from the same sample are listed, as sequenced in a study of cytomegalovirus exposure and HLA in healthy donors. Clones were sequenced by immunoSEQ multiplex PCR, and TCRdb holds only the in-frame ones, with some missing. The table lists approximately 82,000 clones, 93% of them singletons. Sequenced input: PBMCs. These receptors were obtained from a man between 18 and 35 years old in good health and CMV-seronegative.

V and J are TRBV7-6 and TRBJ2-3; TRBD2 matches at 10 bases. Germline-derived CDR1 and CDR2 are SGHVS and FNYEAQ. The CDR3 totals 16 residues. J was trimmed by 2 bases and V by 5 bases; bases with no gene match: 7. The CDR3: CASSAPGLAITDTQYF. In DNA form, the CDR3 reads TGTGCCAGCAGCGCCCCGGGACTAGCGATCACAGATACGCAGTATTTT. The full variable domain, completed using reference TRBV7-6 and TRBJ2-3, is GAGVSQSPRYKVTKRGQDVALRCDPISGHVSLYWYRQALGQGPEFLTYFNYEAQQDKSGLPNDRFSAERPEGSISTLTIQRTEQRDSAMYRCASSAPGLAITDTQYFGPGTRLTVL.

The gene calls are TRBV5-1 and TRBJ1-2, with D perhaps TRBD1 (6 bases). Trimming left V 4 bases short and J 0 bases short, with 19 bases between. CDR3 length: 17 residues. Germline CDR1 reads SGHRS; CDR2 reads YFSETQ. CDR3 nucleotide sequence: TGCGCCAGCAGCGACAGAGCTGGACAGAGTCCTAACTATGGCTACACCTTC. The encoded protein is CASSDRAGQSPNYGYTF.

The J gene is TRBJ1-4, the V gene TRBV2; 7 nucleotides match TRBD1. V was clipped by 0 bases and J by 4 bases; unmatched bases: 11. Germline CDR1 reads SNHLY; CDR2 reads FYNNEI. This CDR3 contains 18 residues. CDR3 loop: CASSEAGRDSSFNEKLFF. CDR3 sequence (DNA): TGTGCCAGCAGTGAAGCGGGTCGGGACAGTTCTTTTAATGAAAAACTGTTTTTT.

V usage is TRBV4-1 and J usage is TRBJ1-5; weak D call: TRBD1 (5 bases). The V end was cut by 1 base, the J end by 6 bases, with 16 bases between. Germline V gene data show CDR1 as MGHRA and CDR2 as YSYEKL. This CDR3 is built from 16 residues. The CDR3 bases are TGCGCCAGCAGCCAAGGCTCGGGCAGGGTGGTTCAGCCCCAGCATTTT. Translation: CASSQGSGRVVQPQHF.

This rearrangement joins TRBV10-3 to TRBJ2-7; D uncertain. There are 12 residues in the CDR3. V was cut by 2 bases and J by 6 bases, with 8 bases left in between. Germline V gene lookup returns CDR1 ENHRY and CDR2 SYGVKD. CDR3 residues: CAISEPYGEQYF. The CDR3 DNA sequence: TGTGCCATCAGTGAGCCCTATGGCGAGCAGTACTTC.

The chain combines TRBV7-2 with TRBJ2-7, with D maybe TRBD2 (6 bases). CDR1 and CDR2 from the germline V gene are SGHTA and FQGNSA. The ends were cut back, 5 bases at V and 3 bases at J, with 11 bases in the middle. This CDR3 has 13 residues. The CDR3 sequence is CASSPGLLYEQYF. The DNA for the CDR3 is TGTGCCAGCAGCCCGGGACTGCTCTACGAGCAGTACTTC.

The chain employs TRBV6-1 and TRBJ2-5, with TRBD1 matching over 7 bases. Per the germline V gene, CDR1 is MNHNS and CDR2 is SASEGT. The CDR3 length is 16 residues. J gave up 5 bases and V 3 bases, and 12 bases lay outside the gene matches. The CDR3 protein is CASSDIQGRLMETQYF. CDR3 DNA sequence: TGTGCCAGCAGTGATATACAGGGGCGTCTAATGGAGACCCAGTACTTC.

The chain employs TRBV18 and TRBJ1-2; D gene unclear. From germline, CDR1 is KGHSH and CDR2 LQKENI. The CDR3 contains 14 residues. The germline V and J ends were trimmed by 0 bases and 2 bases, with 7 bases remaining between them. The CDR3 sequence is CASSPPFGNYGYTF. For the CDR3, the DNA is TGTGCCAGCTCACCACCGTTCGGGAACTATGGCTACACCTTC.

The chain is built from TRBV5-1 and TRBJ2-6, with D perhaps TRBD1 (6 bases). CDR1 is SGHRS and CDR2 is YFSETQ in the germline V gene. Between the trimmed V and J ends, which lost 7 bases and 0 bases, there was a span of 11 bases. This CDR3 is built from 15 residues. This chain's CDR3 is CASGTGLSGANVLTF. The CDR3 coding sequence is TGCGCCAGCGGAACAGGGCTCTCTGGGGCCAACGTCCTGACTTTC.

The rearrangement joins TRBV4-1 to TRBJ1-2; possibly TRBD1 for D (6 bases). The germline V and J ends were trimmed by 0 bases and 6 bases, with 11 bases remaining between them. The CDR3 has 14 amino acids. The germline V gene encodes CDR1 MGHRA and CDR2 YSYEKL. The chain's CDR3 is CASSQDRGVDGYTF. The DNA for the CDR3 is TGCGCCAGCAGCCAAGACAGGGGAGTGGATGGCTACACCTTC.

The chain couples TRBV7-9 to TRBJ1-1; TRBD1 might be the D (6 bases). The V gene lost 5 bases and the J gene lost 0 bases, with 16 bases spanning the gap. This CDR3 has 16 residues. Germline CDR1 and CDR2: SEHNR and FQNEAQ (reference sequence). CDR3 bases: TGTGCCAGCAGCCCGGGCGAGGGGGAACTGAACACTGAAGCTTTCTTT. This sequence encodes CASSPGEGELNTEAFF.

The chain employs TRBV18 and TRBJ2-5, with D maybe TRBD1 (6 bases). V dropped 2 bases and J dropped 2 bases, with 15 bases sitting between them. The CDR3 totals 16 residues. In germline, CDR1 is KGHSH, CDR2 LQKENI. In nucleotides, the CDR3 is TGTGCCAGCTCACCAAAACAGGGCTTGGGGCAAGAGACCCAGTACTTC. Its translation: CASSPKQGLGQETQYF.

The chain couples TRBV4-2 to TRBJ2-1, with 9 nucleotides matching TRBD1. The CDR3 totals 15 residues. Germline V gene sequence: CDR1 LGHNA, CDR2 YNFKEQ. The junction had 4 bases not matched to a gene; V was cut back by 1 base and J by 6 bases. CDR3 bases: TGTGCCAGCAGCCAAGGTCTGACAGGGGGCAATGAGCAGTTCTTC. Protein product: CASSQGLTGGNEQFF.

The chain recombines TRBV5-4 with TRBJ1-6; TRBD1 aligns across 8 bases. V dropped 3 bases and J dropped 11; count of bases not matched to a gene: 10. The germline V gene encodes CDR1 SGHNT and CDR2 YYREEE (reference sequence). The CDR3 is 15 amino acids. The CDR3 reads CASSSSRTGNAPLHF. The CDR3 bases are TGTGCCAGCAGCTCCAGCCGGACAGGGAATGCACCCCTCCACTTT. The variable domain in full, completed from reference TRBV5-4 and TRBJ1-6, reads ETGVTQSPTHLIKTRGQQVTLRCSSQSGHNTVSWYQQALGQGPQFIFQYYREEENGRGNFPPRFSGLQFPNYSSELNVNALELDDSALYLCASSSSRTGNAPLHFGNGTRLTVT.

Remarks on this clone: This sample also contains other DNA sequences that code for the same CDR3. CDR3 nucleotide sequence: TGTGCCAGCTCACCGGGACAGCAAGAGACCCAGTACTTC. Amino acids: CASSPGQQETQYF. V and J are TRBV18 and TRBJ2-5; the match to TRBD1 covers 7 bases. CDR1 and CDR2 (germline): KGHSH, LQKENI. The length of the CDR3 is 13 residues. Unmatched junction bases numbered 0, after V lost 3 bases and J lost 2 bases.

The V call is TRBV4-1, the J call TRBJ1-1, with D tentatively TRBD1 (5 bases). Deletions cut 3 bases from V and 1 base from J, with 12 bases between. Germline CDR1 and CDR2: MGHRA and YSYEKL. The CDR3 totals 15 residues. CDR3 sequence reads: CASSHPGHRNTEAFF. The CDR3 DNA reads TGCGCCAGCAGCCATCCCGGACACCGGAACACTGAAGCTTTCTTT.

The chain joins TRBV5-1 to TRBJ1-6, with 9 bases fitting TRBD1. Germline CDR1 and CDR2: SGHRS and YFSETQ. The CDR3 covers 16 residues. V shed 4 bases and J 10 bases; nucleotides not matched to a gene: 12. CDR3: CASSRIRTGAESPLHF. CDR3 in DNA: TGCGCCAGCAGCCGAATACGGACAGGGGCCGAATCACCCCTCCACTTT.

This clone is medium-sized within its sample. Germline and junction disagree at one end, which may indicate a read error. The chain recombines TRBV7-7 with TRBJ2-2; TRBD1 matches 7 bases. Germline loops: CDR1 SSHAT, CDR2 FNYEAQ (reference sequence). CDR3 length: 14 amino acids. The CDR3 DNA is TGTGCTAGCAGCCCCGACAGGGTCGGCGGGGAGCTGTTTTTT. Amino acids: CASSPDRVGGELFF.

This chain connects TRBV5-1 to TRBJ1-3, with D unclear. This CDR3 is built from 16 residues. With 4 bases removed from V and 4 bases from J, the gap between germline ends came to 18 bases. CDR1 SGHRS and CDR2 YFSETQ come from the germline V gene. CDR3 residues: CASSTGGGLGGNTIYF. In DNA form, the CDR3 reads TGCGCCAGCAGCACCGGAGGCGGGCTTGGCGGAAACACCATATATTTT.

The rearrangement links TRBV19 to TRBJ1-2; D uncertain. There are 14 residues in the CDR3. V dropped 3 bases and J dropped 1 base, with 9 bases sitting between them. CDR1 and CDR2 from the germline V gene are LNHDA and SQIVND (reference sequence). The CDR3 DNA sequence: TGTGCCAGTAGTATCTTTGAGTATAACTATGGCTACACCTTC. Translation: CASSIFEYNYGYTF.

The V call is TRBV5-1, the J call TRBJ1-2, with D maybe TRBD1 (5 bases). V lost 3 bases to trimming and J lost 7 bases, with 19 bases between them. Germline V gene lookup returns CDR1 SGHRS and CDR2 YFSETQ. The CDR3 runs to 15 residues. The CDR3 spells CASSSMHGWQGGYTF. CDR3 DNA sequence: TGCGCCAGCAGCTCAATGCACGGTTGGCAGGGTGGCTACACCTTC.

CDR3 bases: TGCAGCGTTGAAATTAGGACTAGCGGGGCGCCCACTTCGCCCCGCATCCAGACCCAGTACTTC. Protein product: CSVEIRTSGAPTSPRIQTQYF. The chain is built from TRBV29-1 and TRBJ2-5; 12 bases are shared with TRBD2. The CDR3 spans 21 residues. After removal of 2 bases from V and 6 bases from J, the junction contained 25 bases not matched to a gene. Looked up from germline, CDR1 is SQVTM and CDR2 is ANQGSEA.

The chain carries TRBV12-5 and TRBJ2-3; D unclear. Trimming stripped 4 bases from V and 0 bases from J, with 20 bases between. CDR3 length equals 18 residues. Per germline, CDR1 LGHNT and CDR2 FRNRAP. The DNA of the CDR3 is TGTGCTAGTGGTTCCCTTGGTGGCGGATACACTAGCACAGATACGCAGTATTTT. The encoded protein is CASGSLGGGYTSTDTQYF.

The chain employs TRBV6-1 and TRBJ1-4; 7 nucleotides match TRBD1. J gave up 7 bases and V 3 bases, and 8 bases lay outside the gene matches. The CDR3 length is 15 residues. CDR1 is MNHNS and CDR2 is SASEGT in the germline V gene. CDR3 DNA: TGTGCCAGCAGTGACCCCAGGGGGAACGGTGAAAAACTGTTTTTT. This sequence encodes CASSDPRGNGEKLFF.

This clone turned up a few times. CDR3 region: CASSLGQGVGGYTF. The CDR3 DNA follows: TGTGCCAGCAGCCTGGGACAGGGAGTAGGTGGCTACACCTTC. This rearrangement joins TRBV6-5 to TRBJ1-2; 9 positions match TRBD1. Germline V gives CDR1 MNHEY, CDR2 SVGAGI. V lost 6 bases, J lost 7 bases, and 9 bases stayed unmatched. The CDR3 is made up of 14 amino acids.

This chain joins TRBV5-6 and TRBJ2-1; the D is unclear. The CDR3 runs 12 residues. Trimming cost V 0 bases and J 8 bases, with 6 bases left between them. Germline loops: CDR1 SGHDT, CDR2 YYEEEE. This chain's CDR3 is CASSLDSYEQFF. CDR3 in DNA: TGTGCCAGCAGCTTGGACAGTTATGAGCAGTTCTTC.

The chain employs TRBV25-1 and TRBJ1-2; the D is unclear. The V end lost 3 bases, the J end lost 2 bases, and 10 bases lay between the germline ends. Germline lookup yields CDR1 MGHDK and CDR2 SYGVNS. CDR3 size: 14 residues. The CDR3 loop reads CASSEGNTNYGYTF. The CDR3 DNA sequence: TGTGCCAGCAGTGAGGGCAATACCAACTATGGCTACACCTTC.

V gene TRBV27 combines with J gene TRBJ1-6; the match to TRBD1 covers 7 bases. CDR1 is MNHEY and CDR2 is SMNVEV in the germline V gene (reference sequence). With V trimmed by 3 bases and J by 7 bases, 3 bases remained unmatched. The CDR3 covers 14 residues. The CDR3 spells CASSFTGDNSPLHF. CDR3 DNA: TGTGCCAGCAGTTTTACAGGGGACAATTCACCCCTCCACTTT.

CDR3 sequence (DNA): TGTGCCAGCAGTTCCTCGAGGGCACACCATTCACCCCTCCACTTT. Translated, it gives CASSSSRAHHSPLHF. This chain links TRBV6-5 with TRBJ1-6, with D unclear. The CDR3 runs 15 residues. Deletions cut 4 bases from V and 8 bases from J, with 15 bases between. Germline V gene data show CDR1 as MNHEY and CDR2 as SVGAGI.

This chain's CDR3 is CASSETGLNQPQHF. As DNA, the CDR3 is TGTGCCAGCAGTGAAACGGGACTAAATCAGCCCCAGCATTTT. V usage is TRBV2 and J usage is TRBJ1-5; tentatively, D is TRBD1 (5 bases). This CDR3 comprises 14 residues. Germline V gene lookup returns CDR1 SNHLY and CDR2 FYNNEI. With 2 bases removed from V and 4 bases from J, the gap between germline ends came to 9 bases.